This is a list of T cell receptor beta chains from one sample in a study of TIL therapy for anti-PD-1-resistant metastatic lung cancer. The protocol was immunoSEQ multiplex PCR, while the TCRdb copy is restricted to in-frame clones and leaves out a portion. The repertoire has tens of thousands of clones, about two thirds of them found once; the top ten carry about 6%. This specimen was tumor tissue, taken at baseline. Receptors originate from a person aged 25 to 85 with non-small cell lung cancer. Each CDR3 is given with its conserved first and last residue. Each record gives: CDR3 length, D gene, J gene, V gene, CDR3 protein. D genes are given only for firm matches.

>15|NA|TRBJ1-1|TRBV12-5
CASGLFQTRNTEAFF
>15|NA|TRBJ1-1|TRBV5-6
CASSLDSGYGAEAFF
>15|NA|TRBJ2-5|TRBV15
CATSRDSIGEETQYF
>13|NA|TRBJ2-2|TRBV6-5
CASRLQGAGELFF
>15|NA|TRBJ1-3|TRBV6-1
CASSKAFFSGNTIYF
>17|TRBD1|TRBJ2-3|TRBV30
CAWSRGQGNSDTDTQYF
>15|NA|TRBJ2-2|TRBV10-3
CAISDPGQNTGELFF
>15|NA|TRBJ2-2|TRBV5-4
CASSLAGRNTGELFF
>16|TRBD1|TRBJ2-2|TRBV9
CASSVAPGGNTGELFF
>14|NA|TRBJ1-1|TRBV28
CASSLQGLNTEAFF
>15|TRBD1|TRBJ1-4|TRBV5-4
CASSAPTGGDEKLFF
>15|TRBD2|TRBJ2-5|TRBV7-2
CASSLRGLVGETQYF
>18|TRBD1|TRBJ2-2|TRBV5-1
CASSTGQDLPTDTGELFF
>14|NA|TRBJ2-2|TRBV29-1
CSVEGRSNTGELFF
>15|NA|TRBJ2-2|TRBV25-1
CASSEVTSESGELFF
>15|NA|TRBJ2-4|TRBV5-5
CASSSQQGGKNIQYF
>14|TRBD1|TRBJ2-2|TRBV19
CATSFTGGTGELFF
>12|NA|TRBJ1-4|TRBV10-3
CAISGILSPVFF
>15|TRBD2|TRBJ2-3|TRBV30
CAWSDPSGVSDTQYF
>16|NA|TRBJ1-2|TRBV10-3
CAISLIPGASNYGYTF
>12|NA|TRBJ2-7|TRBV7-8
CASSLGGSEQYF
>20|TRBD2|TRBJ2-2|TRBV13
CASSLYGRTSGRAASGELFF
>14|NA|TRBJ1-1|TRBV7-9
CASSSQTGNTEAFF
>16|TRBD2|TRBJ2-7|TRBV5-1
CASSLGSGRFIYEQYF
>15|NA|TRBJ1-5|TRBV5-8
CATQGLGNSNQPQHF
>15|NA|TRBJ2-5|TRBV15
CATQRGGGMGETQYF
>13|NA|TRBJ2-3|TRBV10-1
CASSLRSRDTQYF
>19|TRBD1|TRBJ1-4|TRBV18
CASSSTIGITGGRYEKLFF
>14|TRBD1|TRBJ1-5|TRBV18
CASSLTGLNQPQHF
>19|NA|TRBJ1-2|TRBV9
CASSAAFRSHPRGNYGYTF
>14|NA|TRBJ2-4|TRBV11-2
CASSSLVFKNIQYF
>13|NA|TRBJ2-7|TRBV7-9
CASSSSTDSEQYF
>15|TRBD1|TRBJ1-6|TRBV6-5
CASSPSTGWNSPLHF
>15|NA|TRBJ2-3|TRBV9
CASSVGGASTDTQYF
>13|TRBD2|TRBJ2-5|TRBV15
CATVSGGQETQYF
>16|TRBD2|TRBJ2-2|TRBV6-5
CASSYPLAGGPGELFF
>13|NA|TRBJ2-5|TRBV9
CASSPIRGETQYF
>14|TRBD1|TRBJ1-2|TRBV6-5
CASSWTGGNYGYTF
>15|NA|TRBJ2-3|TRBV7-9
CASSLESGGADTQYF
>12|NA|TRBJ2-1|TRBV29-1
CSGRTEGNEQFF
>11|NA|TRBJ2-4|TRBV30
CAWIAKNIQYF
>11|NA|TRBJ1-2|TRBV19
CASSSLYGYTF
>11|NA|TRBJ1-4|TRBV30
CAWGLNEKLFF
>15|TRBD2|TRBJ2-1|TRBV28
CASPPSAGLYNEQFF
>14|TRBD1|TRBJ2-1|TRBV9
CASSVVGTGNEQFF